This TCR beta chain was captured by sequencing in a study of OX40 agonist ivuxolimab in advanced cancers. Study in general: Administration of intravenous ivuxolimab to patients occurred every 2 weeks at 0.01 to 10 mg/kg. Study observations and caveats: Dosing at 0.1 to 3.0 mg/kg was accompanied by clonal expansion of CD4+ and CD8+ blood T cells by week 6.

The method was immunoSEQ multiplex PCR; TCRdb's version includes in-frame clones alone and lacks a portion of them. The sample gives around 140,000 clones, over 75% of which show up once; 1.1% is in the top ten. There are a few counts of this clone. Its target is unknown. V was shortened by 5 bases and J by 3 bases, with 13 bases between the two germline ends. CDR3 length equals 14 residues. CDR1 is LNHDA and CDR2 is SQIVND in the germline V gene (reference sequence). This TCR derives from an adult with an advanced solid tumor such as melanoma, head and neck, liver or kidney cancer. Specimen: CD4+ or CD8+ T cells sorted from blood, collected in a trial of the OX40 agonist ivuxolimab. The chain uses TRBV19 and TRBJ1-1; possible D gene TRBD1, 6 bases. The CDR3 loop is CASSVTGRDTEAFF. The DNA of the CDR3 is TGTGCCAGTAGTGTTACAGGGAGGGACACTGAAGCTTTCTTT.